These T cell receptor beta chains were read from a single sample in a study of identical twins. TCRdb re-called the 5' RACE reads through MiXCR, storing one row per CDR3 protein. The data contain over 200,000 distinct CDR3 sequences, about 6.7% of them singletons. The same data also contributed to another study, on T cells expressing NK-cell markers.

Sequenced: CD8+ T cells sorted from blood. These receptors all stem from a woman under 30 in good health. Each CDR3 is given with its conserved first and last residue.

v_gene: TRBV12-3/TRBV12-4; j_gene: TRBJ2-1; CDR3aa: CASSLDVAGVGNEQFF
v_gene: TRBV24-1; j_gene: TRBJ2-1; CDR3aa: CATSASQAGVVDEQFF
v_gene: TRBV6-5; j_gene: TRBJ2-1; CDR3aa: CASSSSGGPPRHEQFF
v_gene: TRBV10-1; j_gene: TRBJ1-1; CDR3aa: CASSEAVNTEAFF
v_gene: TRBV5-6; j_gene: TRBJ2-6; CDR3aa: CASSRDRDNPGANVLTF
v_gene: TRBV9; j_gene: TRBJ2-7; CDR3aa: CASSVTGSTYEQYF
v_gene: TRBV5-6; j_gene: TRBJ2-1; CDR3aa: CASSSGGIVSEQFF
v_gene: TRBV4-1; j_gene: TRBJ2-5; CDR3aa: CASSQVGGPRETQYF
v_gene: TRBV10-1; j_gene: TRBJ1-1; CDR3aa: CANIDTEAFF
v_gene: TRBV13; j_gene: TRBJ2-1; CDR3aa: CASSKGGFEQFF
v_gene: TRBV2; j_gene: TRBJ2-7; CDR3aa: CASSDWDEQYF
v_gene: TRBV7-9; j_gene: TRBJ1-1; CDR3aa: CASSLDFGAMNTEAFF
v_gene: TRBV10-3; j_gene: TRBJ2-3; CDR3aa: CAISAGTDGSTDTQYF
v_gene: TRBV7-8; j_gene: TRBJ2-7; CDR3aa: CASSLGRGVSYEQYF
v_gene: TRBV12-3/TRBV12-4; j_gene: TRBJ2-7; CDR3aa: CASSPFGFLRVKQYF
v_gene: TRBV10-3; j_gene: TRBJ2-3; CDR3aa: CAISEGQGKRSTDTQYF
v_gene: TRBV29-1; j_gene: TRBJ1-2; CDR3aa: CSVGETGGYYGYTF
v_gene: TRBV5-1; j_gene: TRBJ1-2; CDR3aa: CASSAPDGYGYTF
v_gene: TRBV9; j_gene: TRBJ1-3; CDR3aa: CASSVARDPAASGNTIYF
v_gene: TRBV7-3; j_gene: TRBJ1-1; CDR3aa: CASSLGAGMNTEAFF
v_gene: TRBV10-3; j_gene: TRBJ2-3; CDR3aa: CAISEGGRATDTQYF
v_gene: TRBV20-1; j_gene: TRBJ2-1; CDR3aa: CSALLAEDYNEQFF
v_gene: TRBV5-6; j_gene: TRBJ2-1; CDR3aa: CASSLGTAGEQFF
v_gene: TRBV20-1; j_gene: TRBJ2-7; CDR3aa: CSASGGYEQYF
v_gene: TRBV29-1; j_gene: TRBJ1-1; CDR3aa: CSLTQAHPNTEAFF
v_gene: TRBV7-6; j_gene: TRBJ2-1; CDR3aa: CASSLQLAVHPSYNEQFF
v_gene: TRBV20-1; j_gene: TRBJ2-5; CDR3aa: CSATGTGGEETQYF
v_gene: TRBV9; j_gene: TRBJ2-7; CDR3aa: CASSVAPLSYEQYF
v_gene: TRBV6-5; j_gene: TRBJ2-1; CDR3aa: CASSYAGNEQFF
v_gene: TRBV5-1; j_gene: TRBJ2-1; CDR3aa: CASSPKMTGGRGWDEQFF
v_gene: TRBV9; j_gene: TRBJ2-5; CDR3aa: CASSVDVQETQYF
v_gene: TRBV6-5; j_gene: TRBJ2-6; CDR3aa: CASSSDGFSGANVLTF
v_gene: TRBV5-5; j_gene: TRBJ2-7; CDR3aa: CASSFPGTGLYEQYF
v_gene: TRBV7-8; j_gene: TRBJ2-7; CDR3aa: CASSVGQGYEQYF
v_gene: TRBV3-1; j_gene: TRBJ2-7; CDR3aa: CASSQADRVGHEQYF
v_gene: TRBV5-1; j_gene: TRBJ2-3; CDR3aa: CASTPTSSPWQYF
v_gene: TRBV7-8; j_gene: TRBJ1-1; CDR3aa: CASSSPRTGGKTEAFF
v_gene: TRBV30; j_gene: TRBJ2-7; CDR3aa: CAWSVGHLTYEQYF
v_gene: TRBV30; j_gene: TRBJ2-3; CDR3aa: CAWSDLADTQYF
v_gene: TRBV9; j_gene: TRBJ1-1; CDR3aa: CASSPGQWGTEAFF
v_gene: TRBV12-3/TRBV12-4; j_gene: TRBJ2-1; CDR3aa: CASLNSRGYNEQFF
v_gene: TRBV10-3; j_gene: TRBJ1-3; CDR3aa: CAISEPNRGPGNTIYF
v_gene: TRBV20-1; j_gene: TRBJ2-4; CDR3aa: CSARDGRRPNYLAKNIQYF
v_gene: TRBV12-3/TRBV12-4; j_gene: TRBJ1-4; CDR3aa: CASSSGTWTNEKLFF
v_gene: TRBV7-6; j_gene: TRBJ2-2; CDR3aa: CASTPRWGQDTGELFF
v_gene: TRBV20-1; j_gene: TRBJ2-1; CDR3aa: CSARDHLLGGTEQFF